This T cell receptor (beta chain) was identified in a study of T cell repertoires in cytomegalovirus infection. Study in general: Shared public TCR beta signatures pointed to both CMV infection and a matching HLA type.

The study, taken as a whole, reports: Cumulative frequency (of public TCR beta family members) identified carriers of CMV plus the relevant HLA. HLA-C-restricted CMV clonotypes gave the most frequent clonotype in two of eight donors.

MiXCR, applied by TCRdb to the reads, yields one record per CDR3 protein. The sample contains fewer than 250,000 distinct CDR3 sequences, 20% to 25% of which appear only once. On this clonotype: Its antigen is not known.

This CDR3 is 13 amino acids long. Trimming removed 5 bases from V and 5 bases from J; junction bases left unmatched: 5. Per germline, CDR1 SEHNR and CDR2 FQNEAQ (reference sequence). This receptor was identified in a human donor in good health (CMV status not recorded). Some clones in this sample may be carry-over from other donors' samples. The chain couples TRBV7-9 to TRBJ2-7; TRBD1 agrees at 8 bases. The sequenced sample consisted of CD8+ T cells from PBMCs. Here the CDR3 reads CASSTTGEDEQYF. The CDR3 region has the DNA TGTGCCAGCAGCACGACAGGGGAGGACGAGCAGTACTTC.